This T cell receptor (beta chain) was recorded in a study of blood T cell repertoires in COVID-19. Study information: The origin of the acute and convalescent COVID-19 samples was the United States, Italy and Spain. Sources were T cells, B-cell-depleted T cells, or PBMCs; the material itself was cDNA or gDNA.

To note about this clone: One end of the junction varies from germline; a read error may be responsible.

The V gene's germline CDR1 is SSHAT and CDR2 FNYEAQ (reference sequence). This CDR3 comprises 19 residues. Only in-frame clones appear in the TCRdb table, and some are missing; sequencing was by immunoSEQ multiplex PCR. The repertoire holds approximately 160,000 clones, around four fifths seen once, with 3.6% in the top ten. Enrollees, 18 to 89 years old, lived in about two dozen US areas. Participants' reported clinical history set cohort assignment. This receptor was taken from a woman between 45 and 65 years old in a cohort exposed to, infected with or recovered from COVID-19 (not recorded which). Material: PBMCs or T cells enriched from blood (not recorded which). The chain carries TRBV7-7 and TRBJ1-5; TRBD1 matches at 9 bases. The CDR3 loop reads CASSLPGQGRLMGNQPQHF. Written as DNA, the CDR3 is TGTGCTAGCAGCTTGCCGGGACAGGGAAGGTTAATGGGCAATCAGCCCCAGCATTTT.